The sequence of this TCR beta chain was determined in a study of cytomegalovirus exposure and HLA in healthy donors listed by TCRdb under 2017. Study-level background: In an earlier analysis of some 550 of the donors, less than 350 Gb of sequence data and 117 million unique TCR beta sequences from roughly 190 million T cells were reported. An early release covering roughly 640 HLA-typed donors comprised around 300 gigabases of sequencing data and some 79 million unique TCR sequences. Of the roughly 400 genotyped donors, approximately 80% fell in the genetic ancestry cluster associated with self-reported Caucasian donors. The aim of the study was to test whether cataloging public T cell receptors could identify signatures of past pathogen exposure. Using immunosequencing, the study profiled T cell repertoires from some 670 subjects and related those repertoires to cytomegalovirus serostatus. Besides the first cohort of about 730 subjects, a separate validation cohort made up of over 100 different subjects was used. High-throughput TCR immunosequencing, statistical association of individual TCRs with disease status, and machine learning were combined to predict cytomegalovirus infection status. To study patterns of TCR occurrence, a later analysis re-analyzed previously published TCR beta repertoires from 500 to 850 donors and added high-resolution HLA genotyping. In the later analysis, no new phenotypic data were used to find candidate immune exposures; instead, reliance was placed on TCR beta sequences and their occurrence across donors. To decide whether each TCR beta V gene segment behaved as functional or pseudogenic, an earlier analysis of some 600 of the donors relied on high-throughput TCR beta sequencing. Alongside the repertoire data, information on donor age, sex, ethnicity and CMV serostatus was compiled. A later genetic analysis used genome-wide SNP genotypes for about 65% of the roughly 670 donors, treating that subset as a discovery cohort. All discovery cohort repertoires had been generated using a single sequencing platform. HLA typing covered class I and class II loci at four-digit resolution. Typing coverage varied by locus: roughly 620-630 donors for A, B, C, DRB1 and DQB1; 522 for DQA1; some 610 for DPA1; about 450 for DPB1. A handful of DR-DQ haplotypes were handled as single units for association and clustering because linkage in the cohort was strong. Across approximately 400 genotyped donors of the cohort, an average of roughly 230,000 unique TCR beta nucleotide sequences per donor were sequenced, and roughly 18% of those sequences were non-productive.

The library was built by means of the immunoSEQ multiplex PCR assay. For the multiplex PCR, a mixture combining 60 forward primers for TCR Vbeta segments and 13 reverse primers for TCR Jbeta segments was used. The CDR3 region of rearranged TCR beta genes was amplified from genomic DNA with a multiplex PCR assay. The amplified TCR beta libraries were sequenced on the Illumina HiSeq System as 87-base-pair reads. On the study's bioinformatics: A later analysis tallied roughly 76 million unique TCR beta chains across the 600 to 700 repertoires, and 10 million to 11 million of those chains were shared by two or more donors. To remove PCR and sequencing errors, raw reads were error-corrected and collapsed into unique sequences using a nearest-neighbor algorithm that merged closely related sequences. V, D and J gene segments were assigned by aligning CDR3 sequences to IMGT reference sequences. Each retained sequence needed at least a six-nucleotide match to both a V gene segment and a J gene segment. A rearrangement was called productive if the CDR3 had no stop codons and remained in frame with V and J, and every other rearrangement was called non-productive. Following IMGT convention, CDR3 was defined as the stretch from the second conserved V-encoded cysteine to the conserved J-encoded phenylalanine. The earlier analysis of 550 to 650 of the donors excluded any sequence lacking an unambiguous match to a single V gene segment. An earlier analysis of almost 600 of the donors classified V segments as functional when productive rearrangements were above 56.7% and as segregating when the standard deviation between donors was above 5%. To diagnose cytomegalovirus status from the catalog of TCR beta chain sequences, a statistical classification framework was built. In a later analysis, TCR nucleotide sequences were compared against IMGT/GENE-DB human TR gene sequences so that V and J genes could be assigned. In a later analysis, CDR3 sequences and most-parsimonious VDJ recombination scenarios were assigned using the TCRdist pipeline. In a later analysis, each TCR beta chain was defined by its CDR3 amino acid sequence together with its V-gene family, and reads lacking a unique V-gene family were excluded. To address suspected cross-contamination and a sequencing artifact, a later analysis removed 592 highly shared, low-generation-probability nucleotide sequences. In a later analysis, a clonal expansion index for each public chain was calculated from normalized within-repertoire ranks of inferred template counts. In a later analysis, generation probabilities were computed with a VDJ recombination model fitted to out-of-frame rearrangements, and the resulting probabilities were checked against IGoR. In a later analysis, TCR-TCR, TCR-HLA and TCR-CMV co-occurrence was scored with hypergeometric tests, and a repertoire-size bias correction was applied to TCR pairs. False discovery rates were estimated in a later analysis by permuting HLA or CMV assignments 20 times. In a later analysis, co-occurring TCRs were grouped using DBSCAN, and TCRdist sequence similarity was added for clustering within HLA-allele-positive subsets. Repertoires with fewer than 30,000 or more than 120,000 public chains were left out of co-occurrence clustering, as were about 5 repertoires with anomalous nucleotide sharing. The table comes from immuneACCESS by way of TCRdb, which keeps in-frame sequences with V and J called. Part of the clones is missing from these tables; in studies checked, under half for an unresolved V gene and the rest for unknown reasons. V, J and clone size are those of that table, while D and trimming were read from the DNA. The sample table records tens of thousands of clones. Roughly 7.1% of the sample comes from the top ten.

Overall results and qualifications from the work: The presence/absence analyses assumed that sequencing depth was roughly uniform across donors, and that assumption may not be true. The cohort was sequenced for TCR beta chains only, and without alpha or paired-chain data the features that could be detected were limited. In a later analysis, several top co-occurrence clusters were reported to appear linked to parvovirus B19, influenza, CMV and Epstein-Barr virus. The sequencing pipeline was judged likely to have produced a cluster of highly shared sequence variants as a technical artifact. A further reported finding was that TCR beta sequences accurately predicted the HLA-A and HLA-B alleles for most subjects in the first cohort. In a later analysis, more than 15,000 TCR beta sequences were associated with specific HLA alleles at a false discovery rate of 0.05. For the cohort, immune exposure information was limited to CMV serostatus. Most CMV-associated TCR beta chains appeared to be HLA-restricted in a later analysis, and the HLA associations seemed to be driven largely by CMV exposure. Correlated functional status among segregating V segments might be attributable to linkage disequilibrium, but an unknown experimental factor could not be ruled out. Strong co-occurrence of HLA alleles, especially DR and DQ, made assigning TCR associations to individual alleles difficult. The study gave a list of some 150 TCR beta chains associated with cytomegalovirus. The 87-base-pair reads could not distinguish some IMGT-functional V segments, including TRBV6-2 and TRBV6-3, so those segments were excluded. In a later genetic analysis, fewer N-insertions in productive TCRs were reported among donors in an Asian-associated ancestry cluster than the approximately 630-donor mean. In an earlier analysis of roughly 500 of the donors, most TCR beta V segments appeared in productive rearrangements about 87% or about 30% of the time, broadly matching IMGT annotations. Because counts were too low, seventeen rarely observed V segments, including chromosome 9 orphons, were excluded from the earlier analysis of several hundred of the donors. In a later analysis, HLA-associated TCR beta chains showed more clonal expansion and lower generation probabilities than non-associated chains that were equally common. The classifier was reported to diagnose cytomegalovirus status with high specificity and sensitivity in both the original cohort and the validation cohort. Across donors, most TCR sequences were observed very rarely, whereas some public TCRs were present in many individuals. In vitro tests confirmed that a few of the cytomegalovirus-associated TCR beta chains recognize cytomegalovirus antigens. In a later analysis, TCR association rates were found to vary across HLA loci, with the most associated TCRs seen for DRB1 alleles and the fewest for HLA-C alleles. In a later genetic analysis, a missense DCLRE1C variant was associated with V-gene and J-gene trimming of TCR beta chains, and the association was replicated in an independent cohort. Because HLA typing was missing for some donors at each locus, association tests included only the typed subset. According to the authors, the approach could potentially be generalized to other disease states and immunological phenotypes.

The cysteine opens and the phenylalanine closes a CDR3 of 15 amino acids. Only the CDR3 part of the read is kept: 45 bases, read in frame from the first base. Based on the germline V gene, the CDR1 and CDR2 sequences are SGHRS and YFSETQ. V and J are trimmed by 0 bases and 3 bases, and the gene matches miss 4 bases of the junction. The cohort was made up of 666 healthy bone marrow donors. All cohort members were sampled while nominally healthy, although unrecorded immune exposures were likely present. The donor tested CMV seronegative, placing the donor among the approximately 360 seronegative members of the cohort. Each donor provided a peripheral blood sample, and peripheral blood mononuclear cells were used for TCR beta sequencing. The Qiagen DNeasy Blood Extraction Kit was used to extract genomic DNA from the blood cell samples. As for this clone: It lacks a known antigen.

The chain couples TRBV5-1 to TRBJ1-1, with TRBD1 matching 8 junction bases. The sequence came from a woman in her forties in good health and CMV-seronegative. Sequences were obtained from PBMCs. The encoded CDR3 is CASSLEATGDTEAFF. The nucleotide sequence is TGCGCCAGCAGCTTGGAGGCGACAGGGGACACTGAAGCTTTCTTT.